A single sample gave rise to the 4 T cell receptor beta chains below, sequenced in a study of lymphopenia after photon versus proton radiotherapy. Method: immunoSEQ multiplex PCR; TCRdb's copy keeps in-frame clones and lacks some. The data show 40,000 to 55,000 clones, with roughly 90% seen just once and around 17% held by the top ten. The sequencing here drew on peripheral blood, taken from a patient treated with photon-based radiotherapy. The receptors shown here come from a woman aged 40 to 50 with cholangiocarcinoma.

This clone was found once. This chain uses TRBV30 with TRBJ1-3; 7 bases map to TRBD1. This CDR3 contains 16 residues. Germline loops: CDR1 GTSNPN, CDR2 SVGIG (reference sequence). After removal of 3 bases from V and 2 bases from J, the junction contained 10 bases not matched to a gene. The CDR3 reads CAWSRGGQGAGNTIYF. The CDR3 coding sequence is TGTGCCTGGAGCCGGGGGGGCCAGGGGGCTGGAAACACCATATATTTT.

This chain uses TRBV30 with TRBJ2-1, with D perhaps TRBD1 (5 bases). Germline lookup yields CDR1 GTSNPN and CDR2 SVGIG (reference sequence). With 3 bases removed from V and 0 bases from J, the gap between germline ends came to 21 bases. This CDR3 comprises 18 residues. CDR3 sequence (DNA): TGTGCCTGGAGGAAAGGGGCCGTTCCCTCAAGCTCCTACAATGAGCAGTTCTTC. It yields the protein CAWRKGAVPSSSYNEQFF.

This chain joins TRBV6-1 and TRBJ1-2; no firm D call. This CDR3 spans 13 amino acids. V was clipped by 3 bases and J by 2 bases, with 7 bases between them. The V gene's germline CDR1 is MNHNS and CDR2 SASEGT. The DNA for the CDR3 is TGTGCCAGCAGTGAGTCAGAGAACTATGGCTACACCTTC. Translated: CASSESENYGYTF.

J is TRBJ1-3 and V is TRBV27; no clear D gene. Germline-derived CDR1 and CDR2 are MNHEY and SMNVEV (reference sequence). This CDR3 comprises 14 residues. The V end lost 6 bases, the J end lost 0 bases, and 9 bases lay between the germline ends. The CDR3: CASSSHISGNTIYF. The CDR3 DNA reads TGTGCCAGCAGCTCCCACATCTCTGGAAACACCATATATTTT.